This record looks at one T cell receptor (beta chain) sequence and its context. The method was immunoSEQ multiplex PCR; TCRdb's version includes in-frame clones alone and lacks a portion of them. The data hold 62,000 or so clones, with 75% to 90% observed a single time. The data originate from a study of blood T cell repertoires in COVID-19. V dropped 8 bases and J dropped 3 bases, with 14 bases sitting between them. The V gene's germline CDR1 is SGHKS and CDR2 YYEKEE (reference sequence). The CDR3 length is 14 residues. J is TRBJ2-2 and V is TRBV5-5, with D tentatively TRBD2 (5 bases). The specimen sequenced was peripheral blood. This clonotype originated in a man aged 50 to 60 with acute or convalescent COVID-19. The CDR3 reads CASGSAEHTGELFF. CDR3 DNA: TGTGCCAGTGGTAGCGCGGAGCACACCGGGGAGCTGTTTTTT.